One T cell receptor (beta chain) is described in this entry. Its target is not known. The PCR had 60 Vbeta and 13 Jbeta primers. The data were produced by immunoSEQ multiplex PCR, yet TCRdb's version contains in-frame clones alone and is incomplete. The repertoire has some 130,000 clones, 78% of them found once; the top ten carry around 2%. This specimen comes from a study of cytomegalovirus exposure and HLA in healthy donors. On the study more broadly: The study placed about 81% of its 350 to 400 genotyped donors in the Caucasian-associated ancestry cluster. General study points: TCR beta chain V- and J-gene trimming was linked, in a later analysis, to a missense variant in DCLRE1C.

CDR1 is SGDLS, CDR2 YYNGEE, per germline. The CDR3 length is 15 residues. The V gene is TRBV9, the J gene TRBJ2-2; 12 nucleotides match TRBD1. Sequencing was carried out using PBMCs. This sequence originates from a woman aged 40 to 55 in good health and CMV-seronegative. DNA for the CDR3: TGTGGAAACGGAGGGACAGGGGGCATCGCCGGGGAGCTGTTTTTT. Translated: CGNGGTGGIAGELFF. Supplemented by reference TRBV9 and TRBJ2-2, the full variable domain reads DSGVTQTPKHLITATGQRVTLRCSPRSGDLSVYWYQQSLDQGLQFLIQYYNGEERAKGNILERFSAQQFPDLHSELNLSSLELGDSALYFCGNGGTGGIAGELFFGEGSRLTVL.